This TCR beta chain was retrieved from a study of T cells after yellow fever vaccination. General study results and limits: A large majority of primary-vaccination clones showed up again after the booster (96% CD4, about 87% CD8). Within FACS-sorted repertoires, abundant clonotypes contaminating from the bulk population could be present.

This clonotype was seen a few times. Its antigen remains unknown. Template switching with 5'RACE generated the TCR cDNA and added a universal primer site and UMIs. Via MiXCR, TCRdb re-called the 5' RACE reads, giving one row per CDR3 protein. The sample has a few hundred thousand distinct CDR3 sequences, 18% seen once. J was trimmed by 9 bases and V by 6 bases; bases with no gene match: 5. This CDR3 region has 13 residues. This sequence was found in a man aged 18 to 29 who received the YFV17D yellow fever vaccine. This specimen consisted of PBMCs, obtained before the yellow fever booster vaccination. This chain connects TRBV12-3 or TRBV12-4 to TRBJ2-4; the match to TRBD1 covers 10 bases. The CDR3 loop reads CASSSGTGAIQYF. CDR3 DNA sequence: TGTGCCAGCAGCTCCGGGACAGGGGCCATTCAGTACTTC.